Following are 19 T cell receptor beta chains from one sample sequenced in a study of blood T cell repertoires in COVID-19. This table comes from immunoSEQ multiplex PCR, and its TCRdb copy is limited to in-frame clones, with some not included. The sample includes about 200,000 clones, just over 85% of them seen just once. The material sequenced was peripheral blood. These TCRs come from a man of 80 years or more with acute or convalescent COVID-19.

CDR3 coding DNA: TGTGCCAGCAGTCCCGCTCCTACTTACGAGCAGTACGTC. This encodes CASSPAPTYEQYV. The V gene is TRBV6-2 or TRBV6-3, the J gene TRBJ2-7; D call uncertain. Trimming took off 5 bases at V and 4 bases at J, with 12 bases between the two ends. The CDR3 has 13 residues. The germline V gene encodes CDR1 MNHEY and CDR2 SVGEGT.

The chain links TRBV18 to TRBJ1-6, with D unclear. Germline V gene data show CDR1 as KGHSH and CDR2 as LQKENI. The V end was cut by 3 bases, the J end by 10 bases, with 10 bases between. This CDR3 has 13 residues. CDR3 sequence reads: CASSPVGESPLHF. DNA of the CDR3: TGTGCCAGCTCACCGGTCGGGGAATCACCCCTCCACTTT.

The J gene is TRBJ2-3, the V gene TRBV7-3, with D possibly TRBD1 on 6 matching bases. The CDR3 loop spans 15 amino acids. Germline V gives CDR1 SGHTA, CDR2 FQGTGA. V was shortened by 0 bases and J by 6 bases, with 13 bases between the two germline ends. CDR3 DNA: TGTGCCAGCAGCTTAACCCGGACAGTCGGGGATACGCAGTATTTT. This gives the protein CASSLTRTVGDTQYF.

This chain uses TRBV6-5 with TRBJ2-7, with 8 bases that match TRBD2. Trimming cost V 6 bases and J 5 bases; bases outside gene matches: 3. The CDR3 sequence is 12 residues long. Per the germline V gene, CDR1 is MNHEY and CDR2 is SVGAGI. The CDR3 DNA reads TGTGCCAGCAGGGCCGGGAGGGACGAGCAGTACTTC. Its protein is CASRAGRDEQYF.

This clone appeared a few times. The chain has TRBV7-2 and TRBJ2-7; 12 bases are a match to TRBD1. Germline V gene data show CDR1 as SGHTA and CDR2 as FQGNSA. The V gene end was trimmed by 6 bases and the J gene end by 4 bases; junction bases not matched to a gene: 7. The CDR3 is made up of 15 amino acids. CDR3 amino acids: CASRPGTGGAYEQYF. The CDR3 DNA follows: TGTGCCAGCAGACCCGGGACAGGGGGCGCGTACGAGCAGTACTTC.

The CDR3 reads CASSSDRGYTIYF. CDR3 in DNA: TGTGCCAGCAGTTCCGACAGGGGTTACACCATATATTTT. The rearrangement uses TRBV12-3 or TRBV12-4 and TRBJ1-3; TRBD1 aligns across 8 bases. The CDR3 contains 13 residues. After removal of 4 bases from V and 8 bases from J, the junction contained 4 bases not matched to a gene.

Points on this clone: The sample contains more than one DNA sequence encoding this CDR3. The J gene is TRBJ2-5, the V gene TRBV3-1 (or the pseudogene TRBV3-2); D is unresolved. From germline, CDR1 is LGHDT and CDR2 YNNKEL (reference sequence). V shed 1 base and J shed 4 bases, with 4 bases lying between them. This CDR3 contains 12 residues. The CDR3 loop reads CASSQVRETQYF. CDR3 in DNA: TGTGCCAGCAGCCAAGTTCGAGAGACCCAGTACTTC.

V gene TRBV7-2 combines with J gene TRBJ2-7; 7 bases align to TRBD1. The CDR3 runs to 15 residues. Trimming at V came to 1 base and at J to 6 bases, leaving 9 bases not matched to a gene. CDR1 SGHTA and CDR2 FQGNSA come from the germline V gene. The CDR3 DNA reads TGTGCCAGCAGCTTAGTCCCTCGACAGGGTGGCGAGCAGTACTTC. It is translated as CASSLVPRQGGEQYF. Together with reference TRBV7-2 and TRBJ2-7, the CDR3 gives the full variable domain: GAGVSQSPSNKVTEKGKDVELRCDPISGHTALYWYRQSLGQGLEFLIYFQGNSAPDKSGLPSDRFSAERTGGSVSTLTIQRTQQEDSAVYLCASSLVPRQGGEQYFGPGTRLTVT.

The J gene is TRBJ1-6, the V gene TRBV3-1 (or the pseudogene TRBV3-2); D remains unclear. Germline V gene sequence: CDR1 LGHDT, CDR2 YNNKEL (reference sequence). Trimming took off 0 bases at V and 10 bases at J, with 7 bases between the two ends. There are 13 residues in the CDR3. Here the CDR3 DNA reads TGTGCCAGCAGCCAAGAATTCGGGTCACCCCTCCACTTT. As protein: CASSQEFGSPLHF.

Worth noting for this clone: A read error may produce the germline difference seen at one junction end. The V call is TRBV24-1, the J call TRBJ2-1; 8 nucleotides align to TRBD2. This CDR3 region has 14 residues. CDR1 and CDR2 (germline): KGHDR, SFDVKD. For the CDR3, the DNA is TGTGCCACCAGTGCCACGTTTAGCCCGGGACTAGAGGTCTTC. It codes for CATSATFSPGLEVF.

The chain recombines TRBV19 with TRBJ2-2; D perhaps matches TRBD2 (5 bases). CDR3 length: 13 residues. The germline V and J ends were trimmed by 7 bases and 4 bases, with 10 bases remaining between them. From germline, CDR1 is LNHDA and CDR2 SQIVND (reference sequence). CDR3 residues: CASKRGTTGELFF. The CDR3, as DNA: TGTGCCAGTAAACGGGGTACCACCGGGGAGCTGTTTTTT.

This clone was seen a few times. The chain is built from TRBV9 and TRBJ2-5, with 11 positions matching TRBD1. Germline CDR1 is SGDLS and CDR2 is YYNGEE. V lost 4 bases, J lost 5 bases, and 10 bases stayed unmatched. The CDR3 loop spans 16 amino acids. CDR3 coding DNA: TGTGCCAGCAGCCCCACGGGGGACAGGGGGGCTGAGACCCAGTACTTC. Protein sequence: CASSPTGDRGAETQYF.

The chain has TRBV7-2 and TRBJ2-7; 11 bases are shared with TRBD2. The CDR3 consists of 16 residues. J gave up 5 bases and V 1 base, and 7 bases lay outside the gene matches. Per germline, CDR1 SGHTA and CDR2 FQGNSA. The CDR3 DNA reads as TGTGCCAGCAGCTTAGAACTAGCGGGAGTCAGAAACGAGCAGTACTTC. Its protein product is CASSLELAGVRNEQYF.

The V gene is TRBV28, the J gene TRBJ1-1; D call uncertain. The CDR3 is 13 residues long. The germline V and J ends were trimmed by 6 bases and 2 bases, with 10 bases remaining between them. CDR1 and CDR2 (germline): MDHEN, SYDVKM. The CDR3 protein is CASRRSFNTEAFF. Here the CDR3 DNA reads TGTGCCAGCAGAAGGAGTTTTAACACTGAAGCTTTCTTT.

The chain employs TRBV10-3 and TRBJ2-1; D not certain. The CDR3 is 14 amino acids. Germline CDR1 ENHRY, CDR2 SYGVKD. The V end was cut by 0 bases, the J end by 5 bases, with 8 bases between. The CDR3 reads CAISESPGNNEQFF. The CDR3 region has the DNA TGTGCCATCAGTGAGTCTCCCGGTAACAATGAGCAGTTCTTC.

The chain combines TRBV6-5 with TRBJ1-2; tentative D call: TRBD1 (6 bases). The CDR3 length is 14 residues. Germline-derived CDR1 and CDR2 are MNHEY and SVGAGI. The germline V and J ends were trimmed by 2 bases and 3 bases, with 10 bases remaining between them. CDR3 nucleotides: TGTGCCAGCAGTTACGGGCAGGGGTACTATGGCTACACCTTC. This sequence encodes CASSYGQGYYGYTF.

CDR3 protein: CASSESAGGYTQYF. The CDR3 DNA reads TGTGCCAGCAGTGAATCGGCAGGGGGGTATACGCAGTATTTT. The chain uses TRBV25-1 and TRBJ2-3, with a weak D call TRBD1 (7 bases). The CDR3 sequence is 14 residues long. V was shortened by 1 base and J by 7 bases, with 12 bases between the two germline ends. The germline V gene has CDR1 MGHDK and CDR2 SYGVNS. Full variable domain (missing parts from reference TRBV25-1 and TRBJ2-3): EADIYQTPRYLVIGTGKKITLECSQTMGHDKMYWYQQDPGMELHLIHYSYGVNSTEKGDLSSESTVSRIRTEHFPLTLESARPSHTSQYLCASSESAGGYTQYFGPGTRLTVL.

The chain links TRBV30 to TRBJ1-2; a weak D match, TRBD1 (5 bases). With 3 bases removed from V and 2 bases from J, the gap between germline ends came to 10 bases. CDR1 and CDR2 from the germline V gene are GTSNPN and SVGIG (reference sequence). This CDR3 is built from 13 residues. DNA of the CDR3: TGTGCCTGGAGCCCCGGGGGAAACTATGGCTACACCTTC. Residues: CAWSPGGNYGYTF.

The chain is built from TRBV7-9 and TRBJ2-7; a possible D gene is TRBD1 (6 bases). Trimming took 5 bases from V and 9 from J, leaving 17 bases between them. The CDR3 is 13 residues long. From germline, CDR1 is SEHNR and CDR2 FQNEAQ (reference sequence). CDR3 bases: TGTGCCAGCAGCAAGTCGCAGGGGCAGGTGCAGTACGTC. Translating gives CASSKSQGQVQYV.